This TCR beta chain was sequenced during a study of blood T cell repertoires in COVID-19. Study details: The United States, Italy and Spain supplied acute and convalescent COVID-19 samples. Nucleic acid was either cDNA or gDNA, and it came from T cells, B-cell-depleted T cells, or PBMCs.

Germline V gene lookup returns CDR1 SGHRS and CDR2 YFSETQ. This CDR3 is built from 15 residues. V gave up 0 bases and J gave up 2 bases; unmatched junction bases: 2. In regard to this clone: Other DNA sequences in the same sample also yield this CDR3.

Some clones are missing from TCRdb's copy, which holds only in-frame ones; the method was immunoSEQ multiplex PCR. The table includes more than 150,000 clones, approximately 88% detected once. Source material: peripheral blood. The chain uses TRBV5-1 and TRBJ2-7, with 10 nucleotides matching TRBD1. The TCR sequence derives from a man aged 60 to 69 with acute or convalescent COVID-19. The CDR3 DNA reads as TGCGCCAGCAGCTTGGTCGGGACAGGGGCCTACGAGCAGTACTTC. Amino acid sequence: CASSLVGTGAYEQYF.